The TCR beta chain described here comes from a study of blood T cell repertoires in COVID-19. Overall study context: Among Cohort 3 donors, those recovered had two negative PCRs, clearance, or symptom resolution.

Self-reported history from a screening survey and questionnaire set each donor's cohort. Original handling: Amplification of reference gene primers provided the estimated nucleated cell counts. TCRdb's table, derived via immunoSEQ multiplex PCR, lists solely in-frame clones and lacks some. The DNA was the basis for D and trimming; V, J and clone size are from that table. The sample contains some 300,000 clones, approximately 90% of which appear only once. Germline V gene sequence: CDR1 MNHEY, CDR2 SVGAGI. The CDR3 has 14 amino acids, counting both end residues. Notes on this clone: The DNA is left out, because the CDR3 cannot be placed on it with certainty; the CDR3 is given as TCRdb lists it.

The gene calls are TRBV6-5 and TRBJ2-1; the tabulated D call, TRBD1, remains unverified against the DNA. The clonotype comes from an older woman in a cohort exposed to, infected with or recovered from COVID-19 (not recorded which). Source material: PBMCs or T cells enriched from blood (not recorded which). The CDR3 region is CASILGQLYNEQFF.